This TCR beta chain comes out of a study of OX40 agonist ivuxolimab in advanced cancers. Study as a whole: A mean age of roughly 60 years, range about 20 to 85, was recorded, and approximately 80% were male.

The CDR3 covers 19 residues. Germline CDR1 reads SGHVS; CDR2 reads FQNEAQ. With 2 bases removed from V and 2 bases from J, the gap between germline ends came to 24 bases. Clones were read by immunoSEQ multiplex PCR, and TCRdb kept only the in-frame ones, dropping some. This table has 40,000 or so clones, 70% to 90% appearing once. The material sequenced was CD4+ or CD8+ T cells sorted from blood, taken in a trial of the OX40 agonist ivuxolimab. The chain employs TRBV7-8 and TRBJ1-1, with a tentative D call TRBD1 (6 bases). This receptor was taken from an adult with an advanced solid tumor such as melanoma, head and neck, liver or kidney cancer. The CDR3 loop reads CASSLFASGTYEGNTEAFF. In DNA, the CDR3 is TGTGCCAGCAGCTTATTTGCATCGGGGACATACGAAGGTAACACTGAAGCTTTCTTT.